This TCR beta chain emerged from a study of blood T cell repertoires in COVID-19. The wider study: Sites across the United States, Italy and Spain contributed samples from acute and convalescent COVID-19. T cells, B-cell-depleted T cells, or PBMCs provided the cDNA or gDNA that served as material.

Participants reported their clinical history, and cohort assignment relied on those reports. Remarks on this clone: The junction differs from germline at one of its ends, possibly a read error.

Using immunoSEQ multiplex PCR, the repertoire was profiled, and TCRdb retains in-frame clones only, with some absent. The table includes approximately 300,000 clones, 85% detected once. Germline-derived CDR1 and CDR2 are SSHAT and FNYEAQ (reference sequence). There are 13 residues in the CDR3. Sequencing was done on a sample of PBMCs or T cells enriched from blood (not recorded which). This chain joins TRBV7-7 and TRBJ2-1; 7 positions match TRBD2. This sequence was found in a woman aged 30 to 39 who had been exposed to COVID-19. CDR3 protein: CASSLSGLNEQFF. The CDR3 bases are TGTGCTAGCAGCCTTAGCGGGCTCAATGAGCAGTTCTTC.